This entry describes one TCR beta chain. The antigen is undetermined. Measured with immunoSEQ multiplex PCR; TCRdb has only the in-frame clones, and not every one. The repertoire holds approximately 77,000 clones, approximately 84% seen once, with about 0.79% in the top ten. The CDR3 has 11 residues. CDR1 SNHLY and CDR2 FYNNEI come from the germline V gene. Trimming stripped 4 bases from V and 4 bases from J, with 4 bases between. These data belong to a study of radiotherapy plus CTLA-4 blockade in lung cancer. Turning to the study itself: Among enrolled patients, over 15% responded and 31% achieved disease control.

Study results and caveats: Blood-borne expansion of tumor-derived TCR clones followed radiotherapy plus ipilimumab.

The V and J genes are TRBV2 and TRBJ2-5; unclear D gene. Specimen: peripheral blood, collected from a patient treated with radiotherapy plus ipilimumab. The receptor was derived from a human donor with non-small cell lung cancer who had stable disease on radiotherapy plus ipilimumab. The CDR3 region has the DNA TGTGCCAGCAGTGTATTAGAGACCCAGTACTTC. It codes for CASSVLETQYF.